These 2 T cell receptor beta chains were sequenced from one sample in a study of T cell responses to AZD1222 COVID-19 vaccine. Sequenced by immunoSEQ multiplex PCR; TCRdb stores in-frame clones only, minus some. The sample includes 130,000 or so clones, about nine tenths of them seen just once. This material consisted of peripheral blood, taken on day 0 of AZD1222 vaccination. These TCRs come from an adult in good health.

The genes are TRBV4-3 and TRBJ1-1, with D possibly matching TRBD1 (6 bases). Per the germline V gene, CDR1 is LGHNA and CDR2 is YSLEER. Trimming left V 3 bases short and J 2 bases short, with 10 bases between. CDR3 size: 14 residues. CDR3 nucleotides: TGCGCCAGCAGCCAGCTGGGGGGCAACACTGAAGCTTTCTTT. Encoded protein: CASSQLGGNTEAFF.

A single count supports this clone. This rearrangement joins TRBV18 to TRBJ2-1; TRBD1 is a possible D gene (6 bases). The germline V and J ends were trimmed by 1 base and 5 bases, with 15 bases remaining between them. CDR1 is KGHSH, CDR2 LQKENI, per germline. The CDR3 runs 16 residues. CDR3 sequence: CASSPLAQGTHNEQFF. The CDR3 DNA is TGTGCCAGCTCACCACTCGCCCAGGGGACCCACAATGAGCAGTTCTTC. Combining the CDR3 with reference TRBV18 and TRBJ2-1 gives the whole variable domain NAGVMQNPRHLVRRRGQEARLRCSPMKGHSHVYWYRQLPEEGLKFMVYLQKENIIDESGMPKERFSAEFPKEGPSILRIQQVVRGDSAAYFCASSPLAQGTHNEQFFGPGTRLTVL.